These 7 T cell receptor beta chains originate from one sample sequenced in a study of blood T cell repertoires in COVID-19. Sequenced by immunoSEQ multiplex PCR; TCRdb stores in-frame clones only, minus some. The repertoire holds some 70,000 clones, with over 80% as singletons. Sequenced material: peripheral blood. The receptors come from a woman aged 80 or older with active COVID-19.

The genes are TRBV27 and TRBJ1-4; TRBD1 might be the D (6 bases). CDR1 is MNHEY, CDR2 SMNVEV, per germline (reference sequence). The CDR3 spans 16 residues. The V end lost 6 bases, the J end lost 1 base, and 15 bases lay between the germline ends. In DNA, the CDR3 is TGTGCCAGCAGACTTAACGCACAGGGAACTAATGAAAAACTGTTTTTT. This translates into CASRLNAQGTNEKLFF. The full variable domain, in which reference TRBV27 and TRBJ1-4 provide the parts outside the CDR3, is EAQVTQNPRYLITVTGKKLTVTCSQNMNHEYMSWYRQDPGLGLRQIYYSMNVEVTDKGDVPEGYKVSRKEKRNFPLILESPSPNQTSLYFCASRLNAQGTNEKLFFGSGTQLSVL.

The CDR3 spells CASSPSQTYEQYF. In nucleotides, the CDR3 is TGTGCCAGCTCACCATCACAGACCTACGAGCAGTACTTC. This chain joins TRBV18 and TRBJ2-7; no definite D call. Trimming cost V 2 bases and J 2 bases, with 7 bases left between them. The CDR3 spans 13 residues. Germline CDR1 and CDR2: KGHSH and LQKENI. The full variable domain, in which reference TRBV18 and TRBJ2-7 provide the parts outside the CDR3, is NAGVMQNPRHLVRRRGQEARLRCSPMKGHSHVYWYRQLPEEGLKFMVYLQKENIIDESGMPKERFSAEFPKEGPSILRIQQVVRGDSAAYFCASSPSQTYEQYFGPGTRLTVT.

The CDR3 here is CAWSGLAGPGNTQYF. The CDR3 bases are TGTGCCTGGAGTGGTCTAGCGGGCCCTGGGAATACGCAGTATTTT. The rearrangement links TRBV30 to TRBJ2-3; 8 bases line up with TRBD2. CDR3 length: 15 residues. CDR1 is GTSNPN and CDR2 is SVGIG in the germline V gene (reference sequence). J was trimmed by 7 bases and V by 1 base; bases with no gene match: 10.

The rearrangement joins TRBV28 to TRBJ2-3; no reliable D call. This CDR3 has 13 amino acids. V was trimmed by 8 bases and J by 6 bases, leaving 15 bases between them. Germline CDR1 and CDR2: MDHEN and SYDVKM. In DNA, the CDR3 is TGTGCCAGCGTCCCCGTCCCCCCGGATACGCAGTATTTT. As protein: CASVPVPPDTQYF.

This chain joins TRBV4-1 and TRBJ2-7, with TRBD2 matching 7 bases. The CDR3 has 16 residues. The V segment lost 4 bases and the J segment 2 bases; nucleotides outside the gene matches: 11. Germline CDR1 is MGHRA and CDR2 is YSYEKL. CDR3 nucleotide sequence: TGCGCCAGCAGCCCCCCCCAACTGGGGGGGACCTACGAGCAGTACTTC. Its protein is CASSPPQLGGTYEQYF.

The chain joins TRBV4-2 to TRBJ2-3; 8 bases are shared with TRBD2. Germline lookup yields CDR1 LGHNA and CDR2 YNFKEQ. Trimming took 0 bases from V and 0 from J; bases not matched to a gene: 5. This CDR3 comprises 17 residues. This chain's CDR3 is CASSQDLSGASTDTQYF. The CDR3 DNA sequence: TGTGCCAGCAGCCAAGACCTTAGCGGGGCTAGCACAGATACGCAGTATTTT.

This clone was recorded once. CDR3 residues: CASSEEVSGLNTGELFF. The CDR3 DNA is TGTGCCAGCAGTGAAGAAGTAAGCGGCCTGAACACCGGGGAGCTGTTTTTT. The V call is TRBV2, the J call TRBJ2-2; D might be TRBD2 (5 bases). Germline values: CDR1 SNHLY, CDR2 FYNNEI. V dropped 1 base and J dropped 1 base, with 13 bases sitting between them. This CDR3 has 17 amino acids.